This TCR beta chain was sequenced during a study of cytomegalovirus exposure and HLA in healthy donors. Study as a whole: An early data release held some 85 million unique TCRs from HLA-typed donors. Findings and caveats of the study: In a later analysis, across HLA loci, associated TCR counts were highest for DRB1, lowest for HLA-C. In a later analysis, CMV-associated beta chains were mostly HLA-associated, it appeared.

With regard to this clone: Its antigen remains unknown.

Researchers ran the PCR with 60 Vbeta and 13 Jbeta primers. Some clones are missing from TCRdb's copy, which holds only in-frame ones; the method was immunoSEQ multiplex PCR. The sample has some 150,000 clones; about 80% are singletons. Germline values: CDR1 SGHNT, CDR2 YYREEE (reference sequence). The V gene end was trimmed by 4 bases and the J gene end by 7 bases; junction bases not matched to a gene: 10. CDR3 length: 15 residues. This TCR was recovered from a man aged 25-45 years in good health and CMV-seropositive. Sequencing was done on a sample of PBMCs. The V call is TRBV5-4, the J call TRBJ1-4, with 7 positions matching TRBD1. CDR3 residues: CASSTQGTFGEKLFF. For the CDR3, the DNA is TGTGCCAGCAGCACACAGGGGACCTTTGGTGAAAAACTGTTTTTT.